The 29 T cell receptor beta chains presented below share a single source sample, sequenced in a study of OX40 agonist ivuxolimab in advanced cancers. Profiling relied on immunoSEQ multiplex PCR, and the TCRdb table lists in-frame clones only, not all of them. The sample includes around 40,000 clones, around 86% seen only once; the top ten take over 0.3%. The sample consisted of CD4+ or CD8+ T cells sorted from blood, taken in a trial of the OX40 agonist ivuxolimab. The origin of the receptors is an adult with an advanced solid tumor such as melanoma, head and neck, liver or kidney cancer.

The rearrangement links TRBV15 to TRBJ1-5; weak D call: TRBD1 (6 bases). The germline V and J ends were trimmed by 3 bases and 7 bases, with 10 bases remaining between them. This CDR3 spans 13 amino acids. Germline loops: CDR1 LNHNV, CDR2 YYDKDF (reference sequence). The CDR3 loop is CATSSQGQQPQHF. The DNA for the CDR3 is TGTGCCACCAGCAGCCAGGGACAACAGCCCCAGCATTTT.

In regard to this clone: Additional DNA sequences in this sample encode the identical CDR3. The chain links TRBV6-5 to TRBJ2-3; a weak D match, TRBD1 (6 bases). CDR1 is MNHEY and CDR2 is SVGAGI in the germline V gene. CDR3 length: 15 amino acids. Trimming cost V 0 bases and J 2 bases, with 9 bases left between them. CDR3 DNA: TGTGCCAGCAGTTACTCGGGACAACCCACAGATACGCAGTATTTT. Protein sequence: CASSYSGQPTDTQYF.

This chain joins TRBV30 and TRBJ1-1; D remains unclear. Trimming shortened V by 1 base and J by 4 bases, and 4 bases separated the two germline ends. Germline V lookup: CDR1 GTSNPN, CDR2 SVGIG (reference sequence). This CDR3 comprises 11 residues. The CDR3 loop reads CAWSASTEAFF. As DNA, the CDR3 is TGTGCCTGGAGTGCGAGCACTGAAGCTTTCTTT.

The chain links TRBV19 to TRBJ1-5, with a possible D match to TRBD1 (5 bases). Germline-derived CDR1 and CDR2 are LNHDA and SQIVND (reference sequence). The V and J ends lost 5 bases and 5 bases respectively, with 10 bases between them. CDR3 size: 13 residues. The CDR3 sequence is CASSLTVDQPQHF. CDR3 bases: TGTGCCAGTAGTCTGACAGTGGATCAGCCCCAGCATTTT.

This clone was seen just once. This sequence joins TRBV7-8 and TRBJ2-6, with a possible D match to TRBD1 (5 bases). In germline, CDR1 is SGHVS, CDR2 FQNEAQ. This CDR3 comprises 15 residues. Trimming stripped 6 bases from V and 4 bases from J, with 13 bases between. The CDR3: CASSRQGSGANVLTF. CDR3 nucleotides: TGTGCCAGCAGTCGCCAGGGTTCAGGGGCCAACGTCCTGACTTTC.

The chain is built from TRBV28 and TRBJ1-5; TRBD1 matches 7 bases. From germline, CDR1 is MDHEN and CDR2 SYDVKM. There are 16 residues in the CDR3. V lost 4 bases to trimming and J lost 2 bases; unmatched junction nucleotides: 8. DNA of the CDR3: TGTGCCAGCAGTTCCCAGGGGGGCACGGGCAATCAGCCCCAGCATTTT. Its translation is CASSSQGGTGNQPQHF.

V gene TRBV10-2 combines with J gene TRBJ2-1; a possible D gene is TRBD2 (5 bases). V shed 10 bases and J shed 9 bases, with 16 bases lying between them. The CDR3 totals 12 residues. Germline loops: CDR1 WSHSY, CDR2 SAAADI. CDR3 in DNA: TGCGCCACCAAAGGGCCGGAGGCTGAGCAGTTCTTC. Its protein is CATKGPEAEQFF.

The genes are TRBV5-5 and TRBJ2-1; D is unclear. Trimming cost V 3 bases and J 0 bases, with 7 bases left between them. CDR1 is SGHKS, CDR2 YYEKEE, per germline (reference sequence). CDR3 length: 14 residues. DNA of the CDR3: TGTGCCAGCAGCTCTATTAGCTCCTACAATGAGCAGTTCTTC. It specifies CASSSISSYNEQFF.

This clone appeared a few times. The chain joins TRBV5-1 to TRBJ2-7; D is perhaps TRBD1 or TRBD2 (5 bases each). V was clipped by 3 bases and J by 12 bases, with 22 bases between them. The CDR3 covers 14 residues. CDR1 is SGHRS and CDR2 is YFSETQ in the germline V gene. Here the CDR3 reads CASSSRGGDGSLYF. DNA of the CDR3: TGCGCCAGCAGCTCGAGGGGTGGGGATGGCTCCTTGTACTTC.

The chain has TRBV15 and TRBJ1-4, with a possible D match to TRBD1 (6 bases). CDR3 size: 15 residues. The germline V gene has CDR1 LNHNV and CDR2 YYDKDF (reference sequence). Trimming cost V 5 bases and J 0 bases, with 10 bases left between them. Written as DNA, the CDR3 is TGTGCCACCAGCCCGCGGACAGCAACTAATGAAAAACTGTTTTTT. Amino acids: CATSPRTATNEKLFF.

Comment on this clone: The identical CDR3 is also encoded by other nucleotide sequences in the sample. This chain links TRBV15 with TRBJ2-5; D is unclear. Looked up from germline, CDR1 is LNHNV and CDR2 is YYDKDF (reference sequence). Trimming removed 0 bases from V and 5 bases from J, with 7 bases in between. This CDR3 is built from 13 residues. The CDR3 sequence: CATSRDPGETQYF. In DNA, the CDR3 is TGTGCCACCAGCAGAGATCCCGGGGAGACCCAGTACTTC.

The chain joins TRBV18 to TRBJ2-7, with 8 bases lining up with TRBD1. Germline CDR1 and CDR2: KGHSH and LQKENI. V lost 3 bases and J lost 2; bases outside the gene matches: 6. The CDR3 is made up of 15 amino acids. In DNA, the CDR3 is TGTGCCAGCTCACCCGAGGACAGGGACACCTACGAGCAGTACTTC. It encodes CASSPEDRDTYEQYF.

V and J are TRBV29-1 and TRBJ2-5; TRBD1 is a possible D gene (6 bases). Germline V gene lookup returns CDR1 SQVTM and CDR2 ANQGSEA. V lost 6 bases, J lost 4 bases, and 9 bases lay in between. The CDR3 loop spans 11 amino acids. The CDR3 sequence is CSVGQLETQYF. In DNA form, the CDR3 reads TGCAGCGTCGGACAGCTAGAGACCCAGTACTTC. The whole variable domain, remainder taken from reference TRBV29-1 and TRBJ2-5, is SAVISQKPSRDICQRGTSLTIQCQVDSQVTMMFWYRQQPGQSLTLIATANQGSEATYESGFVIDKFPISRPNLTFSTLTVSNMSPEDSSIYLCSVGQLETQYFGPGTRLLVL.

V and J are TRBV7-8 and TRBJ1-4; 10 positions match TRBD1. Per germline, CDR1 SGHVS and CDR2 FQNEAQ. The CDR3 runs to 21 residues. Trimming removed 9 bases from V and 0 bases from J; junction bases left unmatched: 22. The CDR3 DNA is TGTGCCAGAACGGGGGACAGGGGTCCTTGGACCTTTCCCGCAACTAATGAAAAACTGTTTTTT. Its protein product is CARTGDRGPWTFPATNEKLFF.

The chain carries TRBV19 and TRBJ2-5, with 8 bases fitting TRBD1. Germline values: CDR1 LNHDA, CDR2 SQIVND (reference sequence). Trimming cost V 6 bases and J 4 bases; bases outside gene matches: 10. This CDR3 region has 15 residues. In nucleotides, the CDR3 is TGTGCCAGTAGAGGGGTTCAGGGGGCCGGAGAGACCCAGTACTTC. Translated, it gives CASRGVQGAGETQYF.

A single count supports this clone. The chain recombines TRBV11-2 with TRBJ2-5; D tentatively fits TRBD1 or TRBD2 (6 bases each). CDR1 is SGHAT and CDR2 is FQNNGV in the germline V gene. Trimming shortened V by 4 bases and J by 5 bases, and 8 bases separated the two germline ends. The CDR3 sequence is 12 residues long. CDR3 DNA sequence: TGTGCCAGCAGCTGGAGGGGGGAGACCCAGTACTTC. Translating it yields CASSWRGETQYF.

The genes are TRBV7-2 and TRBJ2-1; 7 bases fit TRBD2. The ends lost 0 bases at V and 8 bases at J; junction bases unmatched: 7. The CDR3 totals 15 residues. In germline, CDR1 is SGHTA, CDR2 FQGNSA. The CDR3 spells CASSLAGGLWDEQFF. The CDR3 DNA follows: TGTGCCAGCAGCTTAGCGGGAGGGCTTTGGGATGAGCAGTTCTTC. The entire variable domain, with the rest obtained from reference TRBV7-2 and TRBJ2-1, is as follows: GAGVSQSPSNKVTEKGKDVELRCDPISGHTALYWYRQSLGQGLEFLIYFQGNSAPDKSGLPSDRFSAERTGGSVSTLTIQRTQQEDSAVYLCASSLAGGLWDEQFFGPGTRLTVL.

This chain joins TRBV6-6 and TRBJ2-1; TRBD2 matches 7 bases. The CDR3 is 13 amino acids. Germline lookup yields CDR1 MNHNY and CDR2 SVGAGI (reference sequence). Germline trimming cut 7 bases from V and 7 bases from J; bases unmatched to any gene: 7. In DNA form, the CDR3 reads TGTGCCAGCAAACAAGGACTAGAGAATGAGCAGTTCTTC. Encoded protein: CASKQGLENEQFF.

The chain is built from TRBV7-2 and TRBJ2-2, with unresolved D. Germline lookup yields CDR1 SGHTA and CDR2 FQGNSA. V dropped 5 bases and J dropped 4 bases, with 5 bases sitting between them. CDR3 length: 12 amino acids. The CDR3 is CASSKTTGELFF. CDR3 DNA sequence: TGTGCCAGCAGCAAAACCACCGGGGAGCTGTTTTTT.

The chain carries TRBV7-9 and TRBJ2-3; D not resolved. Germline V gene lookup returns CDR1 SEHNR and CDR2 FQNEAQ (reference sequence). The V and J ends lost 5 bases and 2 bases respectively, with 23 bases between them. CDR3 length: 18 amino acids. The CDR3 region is CASSSRVFSAGFTDTQYF. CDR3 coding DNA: TGTGCCAGCAGCAGCCGGGTTTTTTCGGCAGGTTTCACAGATACGCAGTATTTT. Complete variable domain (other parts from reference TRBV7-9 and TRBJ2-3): DTGVSQNPRHKITKRGQNVTFRCDPISEHNRLYWYRQTLGQGPEFLTYFQNEAQLEKSRLLSDRFSAERPKGSFSTLEIQRTEQGDSAMYLCASSSRVFSAGFTDTQYFGPGTRLTVL.

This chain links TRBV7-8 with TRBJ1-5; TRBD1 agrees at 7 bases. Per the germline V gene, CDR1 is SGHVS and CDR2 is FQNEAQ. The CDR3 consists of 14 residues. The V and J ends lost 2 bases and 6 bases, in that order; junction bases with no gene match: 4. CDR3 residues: CASSLRQGGQPQHF. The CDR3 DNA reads TGTGCCAGCAGCTTAAGGCAGGGGGGTCAGCCCCAGCATTTT.

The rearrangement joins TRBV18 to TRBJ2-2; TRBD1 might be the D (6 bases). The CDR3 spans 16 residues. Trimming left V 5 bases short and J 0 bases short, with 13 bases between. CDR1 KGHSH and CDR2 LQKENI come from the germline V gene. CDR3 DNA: TGTGCCAGCTCAATAGGGGGTTTCACGAACACCGGGGAGCTGTTTTTT. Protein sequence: CASSIGGFTNTGELFF. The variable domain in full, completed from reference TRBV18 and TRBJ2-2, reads NAGVMQNPRHLVRRRGQEARLRCSPMKGHSHVYWYRQLPEEGLKFMVYLQKENIIDESGMPKERFSAEFPKEGPSILRIQQVVRGDSAAYFCASSIGGFTNTGELFFGEGSRLTVL.

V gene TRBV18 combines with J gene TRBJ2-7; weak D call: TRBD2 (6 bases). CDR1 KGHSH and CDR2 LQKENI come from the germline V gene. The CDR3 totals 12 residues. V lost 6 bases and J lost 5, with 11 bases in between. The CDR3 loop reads CASSRDGDEQYF. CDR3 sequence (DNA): TGTGCCAGCTCGCGGGACGGCGACGAGCAGTACTTC.

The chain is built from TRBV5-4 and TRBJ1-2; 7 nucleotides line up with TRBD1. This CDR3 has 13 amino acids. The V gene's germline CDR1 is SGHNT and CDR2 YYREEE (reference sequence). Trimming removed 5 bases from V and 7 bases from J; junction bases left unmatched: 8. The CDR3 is CASRITGAGGYTF. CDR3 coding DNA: TGTGCCAGCAGGATAACAGGGGCGGGTGGCTACACCTTC.

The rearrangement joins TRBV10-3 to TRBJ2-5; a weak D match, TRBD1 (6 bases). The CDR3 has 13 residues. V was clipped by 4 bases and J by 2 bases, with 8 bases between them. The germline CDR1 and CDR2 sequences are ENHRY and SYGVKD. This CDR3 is CAISAQGQETQYF. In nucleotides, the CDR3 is TGTGCCATCAGTGCTCAGGGGCAAGAGACCCAGTACTTC.

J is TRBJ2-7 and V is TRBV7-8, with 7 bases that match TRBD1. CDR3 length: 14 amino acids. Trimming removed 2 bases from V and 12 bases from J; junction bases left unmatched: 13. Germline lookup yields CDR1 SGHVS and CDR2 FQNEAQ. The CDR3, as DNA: TGTGCCAGCAGCTTAATAGGGACAGTTTCGGATCTGTACTTC. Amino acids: CASSLIGTVSDLYF.

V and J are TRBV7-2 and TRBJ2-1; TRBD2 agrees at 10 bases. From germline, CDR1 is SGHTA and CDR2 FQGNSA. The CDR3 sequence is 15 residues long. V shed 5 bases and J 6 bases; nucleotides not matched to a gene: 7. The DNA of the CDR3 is TGTGCCAGCAGCACCAGACTAGCGGGTACCAATGAGCAGTTCTTC. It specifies CASSTRLAGTNEQFF.

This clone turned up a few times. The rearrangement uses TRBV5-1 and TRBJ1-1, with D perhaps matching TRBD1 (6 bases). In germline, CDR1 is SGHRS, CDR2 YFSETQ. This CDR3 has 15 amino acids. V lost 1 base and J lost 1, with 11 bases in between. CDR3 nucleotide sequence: TGCGCCAGCAGCTTGCTAGGGGGAACGAACACTGAAGCTTTCTTT. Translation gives CASSLLGGTNTEAFF.

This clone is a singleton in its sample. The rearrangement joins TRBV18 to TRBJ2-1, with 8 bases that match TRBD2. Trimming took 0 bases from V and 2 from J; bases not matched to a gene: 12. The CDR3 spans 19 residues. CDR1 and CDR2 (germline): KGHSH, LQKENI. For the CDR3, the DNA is TGTGCCAGCTCACCACCGTATGATCTGCGGGGGGCTCCCTACAATGAGCAGTTCTTC. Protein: CASSPPYDLRGAPYNEQFF.